The subject of this entry is one T cell receptor beta chain. Produced via immunoSEQ multiplex PCR; TCRdb's table is partial and in-frame only. Of about 180,000 clones in the sample, 85% to 95% were seen once. This record comes from a study of shared clonotypes between healthy human individuals. Study overall: Three plates were used per donor for CD4 naive, three for CD4 memory, two for CD8 naive and one for CD8 memory.

The germline gives CDR1 LNHDA, CDR2 SQIVND (reference sequence). The V end lost 3 bases, the J end lost 6 bases, and 33 bases lay between the germline ends. This CDR3 has 21 residues. CD45RA-negative memory and CD45RA+ naive subsets were split from the CD4+ cells. The chain combines TRBV19 with TRBJ1-5, with D perhaps TRBD1 (5 bases). The source of this sequence is a woman aged 25 to 45 in good health. Material: naive CD4+ T cells sorted from blood. The subset: CD45RA+ positively selected. The CDR3 sequence: CASSIDKGIGAGQPLGQPQHF. The DNA of the CDR3 is TGTGCCAGTAGTATCGATAAGGGCATCGGCGCAGGGCAACCCTTGGGTCAGCCCCAGCATTTT.